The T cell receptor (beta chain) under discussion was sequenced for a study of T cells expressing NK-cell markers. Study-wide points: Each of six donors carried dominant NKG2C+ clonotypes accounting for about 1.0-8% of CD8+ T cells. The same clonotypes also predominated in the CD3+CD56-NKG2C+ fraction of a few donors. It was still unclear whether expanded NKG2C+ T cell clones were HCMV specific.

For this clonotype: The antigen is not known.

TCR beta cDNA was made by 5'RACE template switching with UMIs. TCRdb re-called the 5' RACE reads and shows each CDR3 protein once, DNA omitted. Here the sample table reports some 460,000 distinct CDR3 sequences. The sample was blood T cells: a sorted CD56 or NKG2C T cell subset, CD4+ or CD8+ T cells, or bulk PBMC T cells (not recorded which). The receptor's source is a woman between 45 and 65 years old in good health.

The CDR3 region is CASSLWSLPTSDSPLHF. This chain joins TRBV12-3 or TRBV12-4 and TRBJ1-6. The CDR3 runs to 17 residues.